The clone carrying this T cell receptor beta chain was detected only a few times. The record originates from a study of blood T cell dynamics during melanoma immunotherapy. Time point defined: pre-treatment baseline. Germline CDR1 reads GTSNPN; CDR2 reads SVGIG (reference sequence). The CDR3 contains 15 residues. With 3 bases removed from V and 0 bases from J, the gap between germline ends came to 14 bases. Some clones are missing from TCRdb's copy, which holds only in-frame ones; the method was immunoSEQ multiplex PCR. The table has 9,500 to 10,000 clones, approximately 86% seen once. The source was blood, collected from a patient treated with checkpoint blockade. The receptor comes from a human donor with melanoma. The rearrangement links TRBV30 to TRBJ1-2; D is unresolved. The CDR3 spells CAWRPAQLTNYGYTF. The CDR3 DNA reads as TGTGCCTGGAGACCAGCCCAACTAACTAACTATGGCTACACCTTC.